The T cell receptor beta chain described here comes from a study of blood T cell repertoires in COVID-19. Germline CDR1 SNHLY, CDR2 FYNNEI. The germline V and J ends were trimmed by 4 bases and 0 bases, with 9 bases remaining between them. The CDR3 sequence is 14 residues long. The repertoire was sequenced with immunoSEQ multiplex PCR; TCRdb's copy has only in-frame clones and lacks some. The top ten clones hold about 10% of a sample with roughly 210,000 clones, roughly 80% of them seen once. The sample comprised peripheral blood. The V call is TRBV2, the J call TRBJ1-1; D ambiguous. The receptor comes from an elderly woman with COVID-19, enrolled during active disease. CDR3 DNA: TGTGCCAGCAGTGGAATACCTATGAACACTGAAGCTTTCTTT. This translates into CASSGIPMNTEAFF.